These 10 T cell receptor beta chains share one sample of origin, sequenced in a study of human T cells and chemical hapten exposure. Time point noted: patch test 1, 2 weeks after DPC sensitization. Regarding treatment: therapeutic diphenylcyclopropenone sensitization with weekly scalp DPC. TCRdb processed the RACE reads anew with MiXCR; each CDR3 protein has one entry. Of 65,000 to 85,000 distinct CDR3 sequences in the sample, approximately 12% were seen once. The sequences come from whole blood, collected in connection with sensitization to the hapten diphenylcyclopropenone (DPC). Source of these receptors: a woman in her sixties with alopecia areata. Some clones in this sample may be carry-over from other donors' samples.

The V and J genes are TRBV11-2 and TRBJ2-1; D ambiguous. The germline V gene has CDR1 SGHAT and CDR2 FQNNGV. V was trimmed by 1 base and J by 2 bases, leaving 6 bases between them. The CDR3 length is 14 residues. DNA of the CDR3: TGTGCCAGCAGCTTAGCCCTAGCCTACAATGAGCAGTTCTTC. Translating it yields CASSLALAYNEQFF.

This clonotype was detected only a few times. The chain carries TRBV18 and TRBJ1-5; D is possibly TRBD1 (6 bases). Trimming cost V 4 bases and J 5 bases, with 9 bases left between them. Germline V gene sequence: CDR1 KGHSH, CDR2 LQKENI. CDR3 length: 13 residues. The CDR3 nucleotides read TGTGCCAGCTCACAGGGGGGTTATCAGCCCCAGCATTTT. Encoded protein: CASSQGGYQPQHF.

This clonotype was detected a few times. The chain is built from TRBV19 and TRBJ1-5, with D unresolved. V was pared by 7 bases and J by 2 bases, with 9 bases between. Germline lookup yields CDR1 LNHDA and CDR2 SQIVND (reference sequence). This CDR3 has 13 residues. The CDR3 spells CASNEQRNQPQHF. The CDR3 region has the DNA TGTGCCAGTAACGAGCAACGCAATCAGCCCCAGCATTTT.

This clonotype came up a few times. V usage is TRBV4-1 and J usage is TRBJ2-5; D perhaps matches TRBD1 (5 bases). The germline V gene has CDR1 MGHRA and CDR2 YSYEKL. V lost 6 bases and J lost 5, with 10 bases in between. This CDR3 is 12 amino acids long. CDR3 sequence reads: CASRGLGETQYF. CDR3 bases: TGCGCCAGCAGGGGGCTTGGGGAGACCCAGTACTTC.

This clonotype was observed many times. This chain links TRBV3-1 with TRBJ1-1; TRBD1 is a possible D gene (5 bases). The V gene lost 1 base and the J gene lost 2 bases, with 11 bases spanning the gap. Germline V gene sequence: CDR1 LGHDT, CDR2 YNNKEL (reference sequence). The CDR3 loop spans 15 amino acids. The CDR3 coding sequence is TGTGCCAGCAGCCAAGGGGGGGTGGATAACACTGAAGCTTTCTTT. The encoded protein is CASSQGGVDNTEAFF.

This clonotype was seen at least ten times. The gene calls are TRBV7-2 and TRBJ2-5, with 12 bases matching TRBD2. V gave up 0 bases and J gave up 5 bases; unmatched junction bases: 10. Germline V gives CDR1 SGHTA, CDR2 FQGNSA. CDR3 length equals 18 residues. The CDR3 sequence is CASSLALAGGPAGETQYF. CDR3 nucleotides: TGTGCCAGCAGCTTAGCACTAGCGGGGGGCCCGGCCGGGGAGACCCAGTACTTC.

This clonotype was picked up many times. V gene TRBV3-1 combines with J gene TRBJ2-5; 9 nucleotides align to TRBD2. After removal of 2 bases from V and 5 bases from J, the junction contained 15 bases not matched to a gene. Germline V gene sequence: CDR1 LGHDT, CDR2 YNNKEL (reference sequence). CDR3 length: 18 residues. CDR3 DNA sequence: TGTGCCAGCAGCCAATCCGGGGCAGCTAGCGGGGCGTCGGAGACCCAGTACTTC. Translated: CASSQSGAASGASETQYF.

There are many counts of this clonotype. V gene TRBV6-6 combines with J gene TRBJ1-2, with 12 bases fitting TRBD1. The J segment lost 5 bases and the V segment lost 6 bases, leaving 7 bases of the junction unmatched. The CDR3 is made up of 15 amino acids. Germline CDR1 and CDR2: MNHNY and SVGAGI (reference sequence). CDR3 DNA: TGTGCCAGCAGCCAGGGACAGGGGGCAATGTATGGCTACACCTTC. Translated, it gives CASSQGQGAMYGYTF.

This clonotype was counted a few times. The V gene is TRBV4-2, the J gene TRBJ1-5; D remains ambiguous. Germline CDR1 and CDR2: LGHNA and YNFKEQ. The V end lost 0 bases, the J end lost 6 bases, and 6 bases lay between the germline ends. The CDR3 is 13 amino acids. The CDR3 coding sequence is TGTGCCAGCAGCCAAGATCAGGTTCAGCCCCAGCATTTT. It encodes CASSQDQVQPQHF.

The CDR3 region has the DNA TGTGCCAGCTCACCACTACTTACAGGGGGCGCAGATATGAGGAACACTGAAGCTTTCTTT. Amino acids: CASSPLLTGGADMRNTEAFF. The V gene is TRBV18, the J gene TRBJ1-1; 9 nucleotides agree with TRBD1. Germline loops: CDR1 KGHSH, CDR2 LQKENI. V shed 1 base and J 1 base; nucleotides not matched to a gene: 16. CDR3 size: 20 residues. The full variable domain, completed using reference TRBV18 and TRBJ1-1, is NAGVMQNPRHLVRRRGQEARLRCSPMKGHSHVYWYRQLPEEGLKFMVYLQKENIIDESGMPKERFSAEFPKEGPSILRIQQVVRGDSAAYFCASSPLLTGGADMRNTEAFFGQGTRLTVV.